This section outlines one TCR beta chain sequence together with its context. This entry comes from a study of cytomegalovirus exposure and HLA in healthy donors. A multiplex PCR was run with 60 Vbeta primers and 13 Jbeta primers. Only in-frame clones appear in the TCRdb table, and some are missing; sequencing was by immunoSEQ multiplex PCR. The sample records 100,000 or so clones, less than 75% being singletons. The sequenced sample was PBMCs. The origin of this receptor is a man aged 35 to 55 in good health and CMV-seropositive.

CDR3 nucleotides: TGTGCCAGCAGGGTCGACAGGAACACCGGGGAGCTGTTTTTT. Translation gives CASRVDRNTGELFF. The chain uses TRBV2 and TRBJ2-2; D might be TRBD1 (5 bases). The CDR3 totals 14 residues. V gave up 6 bases and J gave up 1 base, with 9 bases separating them. CDR1 SNHLY and CDR2 FYNNEI come from the germline V gene.